In this sample, the clone carrying this T cell receptor (beta chain) turned up once. Its antigen is unknown. The sample belongs to a study of cytomegalovirus exposure and HLA in healthy donors. Study summary: Roughly 180 million T cells yielded 100 million or so unique TCR beta sequences, as an earlier analysis found. Genotyping of roughly 400 donors showed that over 65% belonged to the Caucasian-associated ancestry cluster. Study-wide findings and caveats: Follow-up analysis found HLA locus-dependent TCR association rates, highest for DRB1 and lowest for HLA-C. Within a later analysis, the majority of CMV-associated TCR beta chains appeared HLA-restricted.

It was with 60 Vbeta and 13 Jbeta primers that the PCR ran. Only in-frame clones appear in the TCRdb table, and some are missing; sequencing was by immunoSEQ multiplex PCR. The sample consists of about 160,000 clones, 65% to 85% of them appearing once. The junction had 9 bases not matched to a gene; V was cut back by 1 base and J by 7 bases. The length of the CDR3 is 16 residues. Germline CDR1 SGHTA, CDR2 FQGNSA. The sequenced sample consisted of PBMCs. J is TRBJ2-2 and V is TRBV7-2, with 7 bases that match TRBD2. The TCR comes from a male donor in good health and CMV-seropositive. CDR3: CASSLGQPGGGGELFF. CDR3 DNA: TGTGCCAGCAGCTTAGGTCAGCCAGGCGGGGGCGGGGAGCTGTTTTTT.